This TCR beta chain was captured in a study of blood T cells in healthy people across ages. A note on this clonotype: Its antigen is as yet unknown.

Isolating PBMCs gave at least 6 million of these cells per sample. Total RNA, at least 6 micrograms per sample, was extracted from PBMCs. Broader study findings: It was not possible, with unsorted PBMCs, to conclusively compare naive and antigen-experienced cells.

The CDR3 covers 17 residues. The V gene lost 4 bases and the J gene lost 6 bases, with 22 bases spanning the gap. Germline-derived CDR1 and CDR2 are LGHNA and YNFKEQ. The use of a sample-barcoded 5' primer and a J-beta primer mix characterized a second PCR of about 7 to 12 cycles. Every cDNA molecule bore a tag from a template-switch adaptor containing 12 random nucleotides. TCRdb passed the 5' RACE reads through MiXCR, listing each CDR3 protein once. This repertoire shows 1.5 million to 2 million distinct CDR3 sequences, about 28% found once; its top ten account for over 7%. The J gene is TRBJ1-5, the V gene TRBV4-2; maybe TRBD1 (6 bases). The specimen was blood. This clonotype was obtained from a woman in her 30s in good health. CDR3 in amino acids: CASSLVSSGEGGQPQHF. The DNA for the CDR3 is TGTGCCAGCAGCCTCGTGTCGTCAGGGGAGGGTGGTCAGCCCCAGCATTTT.